This T cell receptor (beta chain) was sequenced for a study of vaccination effects on CD4 cells after COVID-19. Study background: The median interval between the second dose and post-vaccine sampling was 72 days. General observations from the study: Infection-derived and vaccine-derived clones contracted markedly late after vaccination.

The table came from immunoSEQ multiplex PCR; TCRdb's copy has only in-frame clones and leaves some out. The sample has about 57,000 clones, around 73% seen once; the top ten hold around 4%. Worth noting for this clone: The target antigen is unknown.

Trimming at V came to 2 bases and at J to 1 base, leaving 0 bases not matched to a gene. This CDR3 region has 16 residues. Germline V gene sequence: CDR1 MNHEY, CDR2 SMNVEV (reference sequence). Once cultured for about 9 days, the cells underwent separation to obtain CD4+ T cells. Of the BNT162b2 and mRNA-1273 vaccines, participants received two doses of one or the other. Vaccine recipients lacked prior SARS-CoV-2 infection and had negative nucleocapsid antibodies. It was on days 3 and 7 that half the medium was replaced with IL-2 medium. This receptor was identified in a human donor who received a COVID-19 vaccine. J is TRBJ2-3 and V is TRBV27, with 13 bases lining up with TRBD2. The material was CD4+ T cells from PBMCs cultured without peptide, obtained after COVID-19 vaccination. CDR3 sequence: CASSLTSGRGTDTQYF. The CDR3 DNA follows: TGTGCCAGCAGTTTAACTAGCGGGAGGGGCACAGATACGCAGTATTTT.